Listed here are 20 T cell receptor beta chains from one sample, sequenced in a study of prognosis after radiotherapy for stage I lung cancer. Two-round multiplex PCR amplified TCR beta CDR3 from genomic DNA. Primers targeting each individual TRBV and TRBJ gene were applied in first-round PCR. Using its own MiXCR run on the multiplex PCR reads, TCRdb lists one record per CDR3 protein. Of 15,000 to 20,000 distinct CDR3 sequences listed, 40% to 55% are singletons. This specimen consisted of PBMCs, obtained before or after stereotactic body radiation therapy (not recorded which). These receptors were taken from a donor aged 50 or older with non-small cell lung cancer.

This clonotype came up many times. The chain employs TRBV3-1 and TRBJ2-2; D gene uncertain. CDR1 LGHDT and CDR2 YNNKEL come from the germline V gene (reference sequence). V gave up 2 bases and J gave up 2 bases, with 9 bases separating them. The CDR3 contains 15 residues. CDR3 bases: TGTGCCAGCAGCCAACCGATCAGTAACACCGGGGAGCTGTTTTTT. This translates into CASSQPISNTGELFF. Drawing the rest from reference TRBV3-1 and TRBJ2-2, the complete variable domain is DTAVSQTPKYLVTQMGNDKSIKCEQNLGHDTMYWYKQDSKKFLKIMFSYNNKELIINETVPNRFSPKSPDKAHLNLHINSLELGDSAVYFCASSQPISNTGELFFGEGSRLTVL.

The chain couples TRBV28 to TRBJ2-3; unclear D gene. CDR3 length: 15 residues. The V gene lost 6 bases and the J gene lost 8 bases, with 21 bases spanning the gap. Germline CDR1 MDHEN, CDR2 SYDVKM. The CDR3 DNA reads as TGTGCCAGCAGCTCGCCAGCCGGGCAACCAGGTACGCAGTATTTT. Translated: CASSSPAGQPGTQYF.

This clonotype showed up many times. This chain uses TRBV7-6 with TRBJ2-1, with a weak D call TRBD2 (6 bases). CDR1 and CDR2 from the germline V gene are SGHVS and FNYEAQ. Deletions cut 2 bases from V and 8 bases from J, with 10 bases between. This CDR3 contains 13 residues. This chain's CDR3 is CASSLSSVYEQFF. CDR3 in DNA: TGTGCCAGCAGCTTATCTAGCGTCTATGAGCAGTTCTTC.

The rearrangement joins TRBV14 to TRBJ1-2; TRBD1 matches at 9 bases. This CDR3 has 15 residues. Per germline, CDR1 SGHDN and CDR2 FVKESK. The V segment lost 3 bases and the J segment 4 bases; nucleotides outside the gene matches: 6. The CDR3 here is CASSHVGQGFYGYTF. CDR3 nucleotides: TGTGCCAGCAGCCACGTAGGACAGGGGTTCTATGGCTACACCTTC.

The chain joins TRBV24-1 to TRBJ2-7, with TRBD1 identical over 7 bases. After removal of 5 bases from V and 3 bases from J, the junction contained 6 bases not matched to a gene. CDR3 length: 14 residues. Germline CDR1 is KGHDR and CDR2 is SFDVKD. CDR3 coding DNA: TGTGCCACCAGTGCGCTACCAGGGGGCTACGAGCAGTACTTC. Translating it yields CATSALPGGYEQYF.

V gene TRBV7-2 combines with J gene TRBJ2-7, with D unclear. The CDR3 spans 14 residues. From germline, CDR1 is SGHTA and CDR2 FQGNSA. Trimming cost V 5 bases and J 4 bases, with 15 bases left between them. The CDR3 region has the DNA TGTGCCAGCAGCCGTCTACCGAACGCATACGAGCAGTACTTC. It encodes CASSRLPNAYEQYF. Combining the CDR3 with reference TRBV7-2 and TRBJ2-7 gives the whole variable domain GAGVSQSPSNKVTEKGKDVELRCDPISGHTALYWYRQSLGQGLEFLIYFQGNSAPDKSGLPSDRFSAERTGGSVSTLTIQRTQQEDSAVYLCASSRLPNAYEQYFGPGTRLTVT.

The sample holds many counts of this clonotype. Here the CDR3 reads CAITSTRESSGELFF. The CDR3 DNA is TGTGCCATCACCTCCACGCGGGAGTCTTCCGGGGAGCTGTTTTTT. This chain uses TRBV10-3 with TRBJ2-2; TRBD2 matches 7 bases. There are 15 residues in the CDR3. V shed 7 bases and J 6 bases; nucleotides not matched to a gene: 11. CDR1 ENHRY and CDR2 SYGVKD come from the germline V gene.

Sample share makes this clonotype medium-sized (0.01 to 0.1%). V is TRBV6-1 and J is TRBJ1-3, with 7 bases identical to TRBD1. V was pared by 9 bases and J by 0 bases, with 8 bases of the junction left unmatched. Germline-derived CDR1 and CDR2 are MNHNS and SASEGT. The CDR3 has 15 residues. The CDR3 sequence: CASRGGDSSGNTIYF. The CDR3 DNA reads TGTGCCAGTCGTGGGGGGGACAGCTCTGGAAACACCATATATTTT.

This clonotype was counted at least ten times. V and J are TRBV11-3 and TRBJ1-1; no clear D gene. CDR3 length: 15 residues. Germline CDR1 is SGHNT and CDR2 is YENEEA. V shed 1 base and J shed 5 bases, with 14 bases lying between them. CDR3 sequence reads: CASSLVSWAGTEAFF. CDR3 nucleotide sequence: TGTGCCAGCAGCTTAGTTTCGTGGGCGGGAACTGAAGCTTTCTTT.

For this clonotype: This is likely an artifact of a read error, given a far larger clone one base away. The chain uses TRBV6-4 and TRBJ2-2, with 9 bases fitting TRBD1. The CDR3 has 15 residues. Trimming at V came to 7 bases and at J to 5 bases, leaving 8 bases not matched to a gene. Germline V gene data show CDR1 as MRHNA and CDR2 as SNTAGT. Here the CDR3 reads CASKTEGTGTGELFF. Here the CDR3 DNA reads TGTGCCAGCAAAACCGAGGGGACAGGGACCGGGGAGCTGTTTTTT.

The V call is TRBV5-1, the J call TRBJ1-2, with a tentative D call TRBD1 (5 bases). V lost 0 bases, J lost 4 bases, and 13 bases lay in between. This CDR3 has 15 amino acids. The germline gives CDR1 SGHRS, CDR2 YFSETQ. In DNA, the CDR3 is TGCGCCAGCAGCTTGGCGCCAGGGAGTCCCTATGGCTACACCTTC. This gives the protein CASSLAPGSPYGYTF.

Notes on this clonotype: A single base is all that separates this from a far larger clone, so a read error is likely. The rearrangement uses TRBV11-2 and TRBJ2-7; D is uncertain. The germline V gene encodes CDR1 SGHAT and CDR2 FQNNGV. Trimming left V 10 bases short and J 0 bases short, with 13 bases between. The CDR3 is 13 amino acids. The CDR3 protein is CANSGRISYEQYF. The CDR3 DNA is TGTGCCAATTCTGGACGGATCTCCTACGAGCAGTACTTC.

The chain has TRBV9 and TRBJ2-3; D could derive from TRBD1 or TRBD2 (5 bases each). CDR1 is SGDLS, CDR2 YYNGEE, per germline. Trimming cost V 3 bases and J 5 bases, with 13 bases left between them. This CDR3 has 14 amino acids. The CDR3, as DNA: TGTGCCAGCAGCGAAGGGACCCGGGGAGATACGCAGTATTTT. This translates into CASSEGTRGDTQYF.

This clonotype was seen repeatedly, ten times or more. V is TRBV7-9 and J is TRBJ2-2; 9 nucleotides align to TRBD2. V shed 1 base, J shed 4 bases, and the junction held 7 bases outside the gene matches. Germline V lookup: CDR1 SEHNR, CDR2 FQNEAQ (reference sequence). The CDR3 contains 17 residues. CDR3 sequence reads: CASSLGTAGGRTGELFF. The CDR3, as DNA: TGTGCCAGCAGCTTAGGGACGGCGGGAGGGCGCACCGGGGAGCTGTTTTTT.

This clonotype showed up many times. The chain employs TRBV5-5 and TRBJ1-1; TRBD1 matches at 7 bases. Looked up from germline, CDR1 is SGHKS and CDR2 is YYEKEE (reference sequence). V lost 7 bases to trimming and J lost 4 bases; unmatched junction nucleotides: 7. This CDR3 region has 13 residues. This CDR3 reads CASQKRQGTEAFF. CDR3 coding DNA: TGTGCCAGCCAAAAGAGACAGGGCACTGAAGCTTTCTTT.

In its sample, this clonotype ranks as medium-sized. This chain joins TRBV12-3 or TRBV12-4 and TRBJ2-7, with 11 bases aligning to TRBD2. This CDR3 is built from 16 residues. Trimming cost V 0 bases and J 9 bases; bases outside gene matches: 10. The CDR3 protein is CASSLAGTSGSSGQYF. The CDR3 region has the DNA TGTGCCAGCAGTTTAGCAGGTACTAGCGGGAGTTCGGGGCAGTACTTC.

This clonotype was seen repeatedly, ten times or more. The chain uses TRBV20-1 and TRBJ2-3; 12 bases are shared with TRBD2. V lost 6 bases to trimming and J lost 1 base; unmatched junction nucleotides: 2. The CDR3 is 14 residues long. Germline V gene sequence: CDR1 DFQATT, CDR2 SNEGSKA (reference sequence). The CDR3 DNA sequence: TGCAGTGCACGACTAGCGGGGGGCACAGATACGCAGTATTTT. This sequence encodes CSARLAGGTDTQYF.

This rearrangement joins TRBV9 to TRBJ2-1; D is ambiguous. The CDR3 loop spans 15 amino acids. CDR1 and CDR2 (germline): SGDLS, YYNGEE. The V gene lost 4 bases and the J gene lost 2 bases, with 13 bases spanning the gap. DNA for the CDR3: TGTGCCAGCAGCCCAGTGGGGTCGGCCTACAATGAGCAGTTCTTC. This gives the protein CASSPVGSAYNEQFF.

As concerns this clonotype: A much larger clone differs from this one at a single base, so this may be a read error. The V and J genes are TRBV5-1 and TRBJ2-5; TRBD1 or TRBD2 may be the D gene (5 bases each). CDR3 length: 15 amino acids. Germline lookup yields CDR1 SGHRS and CDR2 YFSETQ. CDR3 loop: CASSLEGPPEGTKYF. CDR3 coding DNA: TGCGCCAGCAGCTTGGAAGGCCCCCCAGAGGGGACCAAGTACTTC. The variable domain in full, completed from reference TRBV5-1 and TRBJ2-5, reads KAGVTQTPRYLIKTRGQQVTLSCSPISGHRSVSWYQQTPGQGLQFLFEYFSETQRNKGNFPGRFSGRQFSNSRSEMNVSTLELGDSALYLCASSLEGPPEGTKYFGPGTRLLVL.

This clonotype has a count of ten or more. This rearrangement joins TRBV6-2 or TRBV6-3 to TRBJ2-5; no firm D call. The CDR3 is 12 residues long. Trimming stripped 6 bases from V and 2 bases from J, with 7 bases between. Germline V gene sequence: CDR1 MNHEY, CDR2 SVGEGT. CDR3 loop: CASRYEQETQYF. CDR3 bases: TGTGCCAGCAGATACGAACAAGAGACCCAGTACTTC.